A single sample is the source of the 16 T cell receptor beta chains below, sequenced in a study of blood T cell repertoires in COVID-19. Produced via immunoSEQ multiplex PCR; TCRdb's table is partial and in-frame only. Seen here are 150,000 or so clones, around 84% observed once, and the top ten hold over 10%. Sequencing input: peripheral blood. The source is a man between 60 and 70 years old with active or convalescent COVID-19.

The genes are TRBV7-9 and TRBJ2-1; D possibly corresponds to TRBD2 (5 bases). CDR1 is SEHNR and CDR2 is FQNEAQ in the germline V gene (reference sequence). The CDR3 consists of 13 residues. Deletions cut 5 bases from V and 4 bases from J, with 9 bases between. CDR3 amino acids: CASSTGLYNEQFF. In nucleotides, the CDR3 is TGTGCCAGCAGCACTGGACTGTACAATGAGCAGTTCTTC. Using reference TRBV7-9 and TRBJ2-1 for the parts outside the CDR3, the full variable domain is DTGVSQNPRHKITKRGQNVTFRCDPISEHNRLYWYRQTLGQGPEFLTYFQNEAQLEKSRLLSDRFSAERPKGSFSTLEIQRTEQGDSAMYLCASSTGLYNEQFFGPGTRLTVL.

The genes are TRBV11-1 and TRBJ2-6; tentatively, D is TRBD2 (5 bases). CDR1 is SGHAT and CDR2 is FQDESV in the germline V gene (reference sequence). CDR3 length equals 16 residues. V was clipped by 4 bases and J by 2 bases, with 12 bases between them. The CDR3 sequence: CASSSRRVTGANVLTF. The CDR3 DNA sequence: TGTGCCAGCAGCTCGCGGCGGGTAACTGGGGCCAACGTCCTGACTTTC.

The V gene is TRBV28, the J gene TRBJ1-2, with D unclear. V was trimmed by 8 bases and J by 7 bases, leaving 8 bases between them. This CDR3 is 10 amino acids long. Germline V gene sequence: CDR1 MDHEN, CDR2 SYDVKM. CDR3 sequence (DNA): TGTGCCAGCGGGGAGGTTGGCTACACCTTC. Translated, it gives CASGEVGYTF.

In this sample, this clone turned up many times. The CDR3 loop reads CASSIQRELTEAFF. In DNA form, the CDR3 reads TGTGCCAGCAGTATCCAGAGGGAGTTGACTGAAGCTTTCTTT. The gene calls are TRBV6-5 and TRBJ1-1; no clear D. Trimming cost V 5 bases and J 5 bases, with 15 bases left between them. The CDR3 sequence is 14 residues long. Germline V gene lookup returns CDR1 MNHEY and CDR2 SVGAGI.

The chain uses TRBV5-4 and TRBJ2-5, with TRBD2 matching 11 bases. Germline V lookup: CDR1 SGHNT, CDR2 YYREEE (reference sequence). The CDR3 length is 16 residues. V gave up 1 base and J gave up 5 bases; unmatched junction bases: 7. The DNA of the CDR3 is TGTGCCAGCAGCTTGATGCTAGCGGGAGGTGTGGAGACCCAGTACTTC. It translates to CASSLMLAGGVETQYF.

V gene TRBV11-3 combines with J gene TRBJ2-3; D remains unclear. V dropped 4 bases and J dropped 5 bases, with 10 bases sitting between them. From germline, CDR1 is SGHNT and CDR2 YENEEA. There are 13 residues in the CDR3. The CDR3 sequence is CASSSNRQDTQYF. CDR3 DNA sequence: TGTGCCAGCAGCTCCAACAGACAAGATACGCAGTATTTT.

The V gene is TRBV24-1, the J gene TRBJ1-2; D is unclear. Between the trimmed V and J ends, which lost 2 bases and 0 bases, there was a span of 9 bases. CDR1 is KGHDR and CDR2 is SFDVKD in the germline V gene. The CDR3 is 15 amino acids. CDR3 amino acids: CATSDSTLSNYGYTF. For the CDR3, the DNA is TGTGCCACCAGTGATTCTACCCTATCTAACTATGGCTACACCTTC.

CDR3 sequence reads: CASSRTGRETQYF. The CDR3 DNA reads TGTGCCAGCAGCCGCACAGGGAGAGAGACCCAGTACTTC. This sequence joins TRBV5-4 and TRBJ2-5, with a possible D match to TRBD1 (6 bases). The CDR3 totals 13 residues. From germline, CDR1 is SGHNT and CDR2 YYREEE (reference sequence). The V end lost 4 bases, the J end lost 4 bases, and 11 bases lay between the germline ends.

This sequence joins TRBV20-1 and TRBJ1-1, with TRBD1 as a possible D gene (6 bases). The ends were cut back, 3 bases at V and 0 bases at J, with 23 bases in the middle. Germline-derived CDR1 and CDR2 are DFQATT and SNEGSKA (reference sequence). This CDR3 spans 18 amino acids. The CDR3 here is CSASSAGAKEGMNTEAFF. The CDR3 DNA reads as TGCAGTGCTAGTAGTGCAGGGGCCAAAGAGGGGATGAACACTGAAGCTTTCTTT.

Here the CDR3 DNA reads TGTGCCAGCAGCCCCGACAGGCGAACTGAAGCTTTCTTT. This gives the protein CASSPDRRTEAFF. The chain recombines TRBV7-2 with TRBJ1-1; perhaps TRBD1 as D (6 bases). Trimming stripped 5 bases from V and 5 bases from J, with 12 bases between. The germline V gene has CDR1 SGHTA and CDR2 FQGNSA. The CDR3 runs to 13 residues.

The chain uses TRBV6-5 and TRBJ1-2; 7 nucleotides line up with TRBD1. CDR1 and CDR2 (germline): MNHEY, SVGAGI. The CDR3 runs 15 residues. With 6 bases clipped from V and 8 bases from J, the junction kept 15 bases outside the gene matches. CDR3 nucleotides: TGTGCCAGCAGCCTAAAGCTCGACAGGGTGGAAGGCTACACCTTC. This encodes CASSLKLDRVEGYTF.

Only one count was recorded for this clone. The chain combines TRBV28 with TRBJ2-7, with D maybe TRBD1 (7 bases). V dropped 4 bases and J dropped 1 base, with 14 bases sitting between them. The V gene's germline CDR1 is MDHEN and CDR2 SYDVKM. This CDR3 region has 15 residues. The CDR3 region has the DNA TGTGCCAGCAGTTCGTGGGGGGACAGTTCCTACGAGCAGTACTTC. Its protein product is CASSSWGDSSYEQYF.

The rearrangement uses TRBV10-1 and TRBJ1-2; tentative D call: TRBD1 (6 bases). Germline V gene data show CDR1 as WNHNN and CDR2 as SYGVQD (reference sequence). The CDR3 covers 13 residues. With 9 bases removed from V and 2 bases from J, the gap between germline ends came to 13 bases. CDR3 sequence: CARTGPPNYGYTF. The CDR3 DNA follows: TGCGCCAGGACAGGACCCCCGAACTATGGCTACACCTTC.

J is TRBJ1-5 and V is TRBV11-2; tentative D call: TRBD1 (6 bases). V lost 0 bases, J lost 3 bases, and 9 bases lay in between. Germline V gene data show CDR1 as SGHAT and CDR2 as FQNNGV. This CDR3 spans 15 amino acids. In DNA, the CDR3 is TGTGCCAGCAGCTTAGAACAGGGATCCAATCAGCCCCAGCATTTT. The encoded protein is CASSLEQGSNQPQHF.

The V gene is TRBV7-3, the J gene TRBJ1-2; weak D call: TRBD1 (6 bases). The CDR3 has 13 residues. CDR1 is SGHTA and CDR2 is FQGTGA in the germline V gene. V lost 3 bases and J 4 bases, leaving 9 bases between the germline ends. The CDR3 loop reads CASSFRGGYGYTF. Here the CDR3 DNA reads TGTGCCAGCAGCTTCAGGGGTGGCTATGGCTACACCTTC.

The chain uses TRBV5-1 and TRBJ2-3; D is possibly TRBD1 (5 bases). The V and J ends lost 0 bases and 5 bases respectively, with 10 bases between them. This CDR3 region has 14 residues. Germline CDR1 and CDR2: SGHRS and YFSETQ. The CDR3 nucleotides are TGCGCCAGCAGCTTGGTAAAGGGGCAAGATACGCAGTATTTT. It encodes CASSLVKGQDTQYF.